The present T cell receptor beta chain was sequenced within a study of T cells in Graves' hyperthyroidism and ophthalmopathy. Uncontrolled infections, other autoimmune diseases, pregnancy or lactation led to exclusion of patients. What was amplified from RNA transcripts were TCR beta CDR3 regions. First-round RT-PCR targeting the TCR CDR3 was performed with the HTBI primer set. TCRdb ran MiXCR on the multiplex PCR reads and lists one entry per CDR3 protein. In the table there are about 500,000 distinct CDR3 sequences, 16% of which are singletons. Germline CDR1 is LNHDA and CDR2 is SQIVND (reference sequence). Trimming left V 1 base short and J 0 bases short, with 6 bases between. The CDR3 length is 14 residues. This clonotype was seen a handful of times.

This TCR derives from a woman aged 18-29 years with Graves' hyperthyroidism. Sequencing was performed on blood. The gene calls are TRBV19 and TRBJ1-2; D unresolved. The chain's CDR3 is CASSIARANYGYTF. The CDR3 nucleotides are TGTGCCAGTAGTATAGCCAGAGCTAACTATGGCTACACCTTC.